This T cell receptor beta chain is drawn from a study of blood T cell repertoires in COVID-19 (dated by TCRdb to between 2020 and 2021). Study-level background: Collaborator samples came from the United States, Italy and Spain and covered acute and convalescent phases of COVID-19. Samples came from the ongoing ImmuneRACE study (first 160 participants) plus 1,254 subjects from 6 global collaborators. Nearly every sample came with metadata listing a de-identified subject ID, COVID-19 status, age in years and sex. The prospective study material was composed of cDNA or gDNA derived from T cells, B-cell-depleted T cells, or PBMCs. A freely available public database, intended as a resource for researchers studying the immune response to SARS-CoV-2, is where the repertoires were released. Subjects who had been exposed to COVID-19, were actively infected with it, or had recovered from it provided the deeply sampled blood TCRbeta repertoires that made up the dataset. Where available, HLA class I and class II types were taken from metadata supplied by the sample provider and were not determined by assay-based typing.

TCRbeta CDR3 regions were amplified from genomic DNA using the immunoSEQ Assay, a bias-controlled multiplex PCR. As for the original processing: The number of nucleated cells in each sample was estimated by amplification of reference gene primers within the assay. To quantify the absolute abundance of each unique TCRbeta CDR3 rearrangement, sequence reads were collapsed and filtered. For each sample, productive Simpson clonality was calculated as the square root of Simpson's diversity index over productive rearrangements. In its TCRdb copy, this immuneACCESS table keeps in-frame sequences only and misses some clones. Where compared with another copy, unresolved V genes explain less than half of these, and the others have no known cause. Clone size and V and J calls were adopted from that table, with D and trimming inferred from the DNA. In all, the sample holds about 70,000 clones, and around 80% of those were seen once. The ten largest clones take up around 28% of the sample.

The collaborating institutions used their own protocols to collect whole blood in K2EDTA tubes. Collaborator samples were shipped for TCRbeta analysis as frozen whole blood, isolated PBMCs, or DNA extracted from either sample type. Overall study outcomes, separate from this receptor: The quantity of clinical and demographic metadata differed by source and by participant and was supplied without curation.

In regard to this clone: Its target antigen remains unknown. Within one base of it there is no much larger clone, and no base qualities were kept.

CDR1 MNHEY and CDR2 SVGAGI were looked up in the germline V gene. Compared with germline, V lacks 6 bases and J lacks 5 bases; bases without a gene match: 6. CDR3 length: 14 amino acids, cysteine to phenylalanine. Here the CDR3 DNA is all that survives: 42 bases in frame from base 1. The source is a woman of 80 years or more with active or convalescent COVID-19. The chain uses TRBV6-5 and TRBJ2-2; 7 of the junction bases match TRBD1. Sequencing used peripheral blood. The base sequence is TGTGCCAGCAGGCCGGGACAGATAACCGGGGAGCTGTTTTTT. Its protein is CASRPGQITGELFF.